Listed below are T cell receptor beta chains from one sample, sequenced in a study of blood T cell repertoires in COVID-19. TCRdb's copy holds only in-frame clones and misses some; the assay was immunoSEQ multiplex PCR. The repertoire holds a few hundred thousand clones, with roughly 90% as singletons. The sample consisted of peripheral blood. Every receptor here comes from a woman in her forties or fifties with active or convalescent COVID-19. Both conserved end residues are trimmed from each CDR3.

CDR3 length | J gene | V gene | CDR3 protein
11 | TRBJ1-1 | TRBV5-6 | ASSLTGSTEAF
14 | TRBJ2-7 | TRBV28 | ASSLPQYRLASEQY
10 | TRBJ2-7 | TRBV11-1 | ASGRAWYEQY
14 | TRBJ1-1 | TRBV6-1 | ASSEARGTSFTEAF
12 | TRBJ1-6 | TRBV5-4 | ASSFPTIGSPLH
13 | TRBJ2-7 | TRBV9 | ASSVEGARGFEQY
14 | TRBJ2-1 | TRBV3-1/TRBV3-2 | ASSQNNRGSYNEQF
12 | TRBJ1-2 | TRBV28 | ATGTGPFNYGYT
14 | TRBJ2-7 | TRBV28 | ASSSSGSGTYYEQY
12 | TRBJ2-2 | TRBV5-1 | ASSGGQNTGELF
16 | TRBJ2-7 | TRBV3-1/TRBV3-2 | ASSQLRTSGLRSYEQY
12 | TRBJ2-3 | TRBV11-2 | ASSLSSVSDTQY
11 | TRBJ1-1 | TRBV2 | ASRGTGSTEAF
16 | TRBJ1-5 | TRBV15 | ATSRDGGAGGSNQPQH
12 | TRBJ2-7 | TRBV7-3 | ASSLSGAEYEQY
13 | TRBJ1-5 | TRBV5-5 | ASSLVAGRNQPQH